This T cell receptor (beta chain) appears in the sequencing data of a study of blood T cells in healthy people across ages. The CDR3 runs 15 residues. Germline V gene lookup returns CDR1 MGHRA and CDR2 YSYEKL. V dropped 0 bases and J dropped 5 bases, with 10 bases sitting between them. Then a second PCR, running about 6 to 12 cycles, was carried out with a sample-barcoded 5' primer and a J-beta primer mix. TCRdb used MiXCR to reprocess the 5' RACE reads, holding one entry per CDR3 protein. The profile shows around 1.5 million distinct CDR3 sequences, around 36% of them singletons. Sequencing input: blood. This receptor was obtained from a woman in her twenties or thirties in good health. This rearrangement joins TRBV4-1 to TRBJ2-2; weak D call: TRBD1 (6 bases). CDR3 nucleotides: TGCGCCAGCAGCCAAGAGGACAGCAAAACCGGGGAGCTGTTTTTT. Its protein product is CASSQEDSKTGELFF.